The rows below give T cell receptor beta chains drawn from one sample of a study of blood T cell repertoires in COVID-19. Sequencing used immunoSEQ multiplex PCR; TCRdb keeps in-frame clones, though not all of them. The sample records 250,000 to 300,000 clones, about nine tenths being singletons. Sequenced input: peripheral blood. These receptors all stem from a man in his fifties or sixties with acute or convalescent COVID-19. The CDR3 runs from the conserved cysteine through the conserved F or W. The D gene is left open where the match is weak. Size is omitted from some rows. Given values are once, few, many or a class for expanded clones.

abundance: NA; len: 14; j_gene: TRBJ2-5; d_gene: NA; v_gene: TRBV19; CDR3aa: CASSIGQIQETQYF; CDR3nt: TGTGCCAGTAGTATAGGACAGATCCAAGAGACCCAGTACTTC
abundance: NA; len: 22; j_gene: TRBJ2-6; d_gene: NA; v_gene: TRBV5-1; CDR3aa: CASSANPLLIQGWSSGANVLTF; CDR3nt: TGCGCCAGCAGCGCCAATCCCCTCCTCATACAGGGATGGAGCTCTGGGGCCAACGTCCTGACTTTC
abundance: few; len: 14; j_gene: TRBJ2-1; d_gene: TRBD2; v_gene: TRBV3-1/TRBV3-2; CDR3aa: CASSQGTSRNEQFF; CDR3nt: TGTGCCAGCAGCCAAGGGACTAGTCGCAATGAGCAGTTCTTC
abundance: NA; len: 13; j_gene: TRBJ1-4; d_gene: NA; v_gene: TRBV11-1; CDR3aa: CASSFVSNEKLFF; CDR3nt: TGTGCCAGCAGCTTTGTCTCTAATGAAAAACTGTTTTTT
abundance: NA; len: 15; j_gene: TRBJ2-7; d_gene: TRBD1; v_gene: TRBV11-3; CDR3aa: CASSPRGTGRHEQYF; CDR3nt: TGTGCCAGCAGCCCACGGGGGACAGGGCGGCACGAGCAGTACTTC
abundance: NA; len: 14; j_gene: TRBJ2-1; d_gene: NA; v_gene: TRBV3-1/TRBV3-2; CDR3aa: CASWAGGFGGEQFF; CDR3nt: TGTGCCAGCTGGGCGGGCGGGTTCGGCGGTGAGCAGTTCTTC
abundance: NA; len: 18; j_gene: TRBJ2-5; d_gene: NA; v_gene: TRBV5-1; CDR3aa: CASSLWDPLFGGQETQYF; CDR3nt: TGCGCCAGCAGCTTATGGGACCCTCTGTTCGGGGGCCAAGAGACCCAGTACTTC
abundance: NA; len: 12; j_gene: TRBJ1-1; d_gene: NA; v_gene: TRBV11-2; CDR3aa: CASSLIGSSAFF; CDR3nt: TGTGCCAGCAGCTTAATCGGGTCTTCGGCTTTCTTT
abundance: NA; len: 15; j_gene: TRBJ2-3; d_gene: TRBD2; v_gene: TRBV11-2; CDR3aa: CASSLNGGALDTQYF; CDR3nt: TGTGCCAGCAGCTTAAACGGGGGGGCCTTAGATACGCAGTATTTT
abundance: few; len: 12; j_gene: TRBJ2-7; d_gene: NA; v_gene: TRBV10-1; CDR3aa: CASGSSPYEQYF; CDR3nt: TGCGCCAGCGGGAGTAGCCCCTACGAGCAGTACTTC
abundance: few; len: 12; j_gene: TRBJ1-2; d_gene: NA; v_gene: TRBV11-2; CDR3aa: CASSLGGLGYTF; CDR3nt: TGTGCCAGCAGCTTAGGGGGACTGGGCTACACCTTC
abundance: NA; len: 17; j_gene: TRBJ1-2; d_gene: NA; v_gene: TRBV7-8; CDR3aa: CASSSHFTNGAGYGYTF; CDR3nt: TGTGCCAGCAGCTCACATTTTACTAATGGGGCGGGATATGGCTACACCTTC
abundance: few; len: 12; j_gene: TRBJ1-1; d_gene: TRBD1; v_gene: TRBV27; CDR3aa: CASSPGQGPSVF; CDR3nt: TGTGCCAGCAGTCCCGGACAGGGGCCGAGTGTGTTT
abundance: NA; len: 16; j_gene: TRBJ2-4; d_gene: NA; v_gene: TRBV10-3; CDR3aa: CAISEFGGPRGDIQYF; CDR3nt: TGTGCCATCAGTGAGTTTGGGGGCCCTCGGGGGGACATTCAGTACTTC
abundance: few; len: 16; j_gene: TRBJ2-3; d_gene: TRBD2; v_gene: TRBV5-1; CDR3aa: CASSLDLAGFTDTQYF; CDR3nt: TGCGCCAGCAGCTTAGATCTAGCGGGGTTCACAGATACGCAGTATTTT
abundance: few; len: 13; j_gene: TRBJ2-3; d_gene: NA; v_gene: TRBV7-9; CDR3aa: CASTPRSTDTQYF; CDR3nt: TGTGCCAGCACCCCCCGGAGCACAGATACGCAGTATTTT
abundance: NA; len: 15; j_gene: TRBJ2-7; d_gene: TRBD2; v_gene: TRBV13; CDR3aa: CASSSRLAGDYEQYF; CDR3nt: TGTGCCAGCAGCTCCCGACTAGCGGGGGACTACGAGCAGTACTTC
abundance: NA; len: 15; j_gene: TRBJ2-7; d_gene: TRBD1; v_gene: TRBV30; CDR3aa: CAWGLTGGLRYEQYF; CDR3nt: TGTGCCTGGGGACTGACAGGGGGCCTCCGCTACGAGCAGTACTTC
abundance: many; len: 15; j_gene: TRBJ2-2; d_gene: NA; v_gene: TRBV10-3; CDR3aa: CAISESLTNTGELFF; CDR3nt: TGTGCCATCAGTGAATCACTGACGAACACCGGGGAGCTGTTTTTT
abundance: NA; len: 16; j_gene: TRBJ2-5; d_gene: TRBD2; v_gene: TRBV5-1; CDR3aa: CASSAGLAGSQETQYF; CDR3nt: TGCGCCAGCAGCGCGGGACTAGCGGGGTCCCAAGAGACCCAGTACTTC
abundance: NA; len: 16; j_gene: TRBJ1-2; d_gene: NA; v_gene: TRBV3-1/TRBV3-2; CDR3aa: CASSHPGLSRGYGYTF; CDR3nt: TGTGCCAGCAGCCACCCTGGCCTCTCCCGCGGCTATGGCTACACCTTC
abundance: NA; len: 12; j_gene: TRBJ1-3; d_gene: NA; v_gene: TRBV9; CDR3aa: CASSAQGNTIYF; CDR3nt: TGTGCCAGCAGCGCCCAAGGAAACACCATATATTTT
abundance: NA; len: 15; j_gene: TRBJ2-5; d_gene: NA; v_gene: TRBV9; CDR3aa: CASSVGGGGRETQYF; CDR3nt: TGTGCCAGCAGCGTAGGCGGGGGCGGTAGAGAGACCCAGTACTTC
abundance: NA; len: 14; j_gene: TRBJ2-7; d_gene: TRBD1; v_gene: TRBV2; CDR3aa: CASSGTGGLNEQYF; CDR3nt: TGTGCCAGCAGTGGGACAGGGGGTCTCAACGAGCAGTACTTC
abundance: NA; len: 16; j_gene: TRBJ1-6; d_gene: NA; v_gene: TRBV5-1; CDR3aa: CASSLATGKGYSPLHF; CDR3nt: TGCGCCAGCAGCTTGGCCACGGGAAAAGGCTATTCACCCCTCCACTTT
abundance: NA; len: 17; j_gene: TRBJ2-7; d_gene: TRBD1; v_gene: TRBV28; CDR3aa: CASSPLPGQGGSYEQYF; CDR3nt: TGTGCCAGCAGTCCCCTTCCGGGACAGGGGGGATCCTACGAGCAGTACTTC
abundance: NA; len: 17; j_gene: TRBJ1-1; d_gene: NA; v_gene: TRBV21-1; CDR3aa: CASSPIDRAILDTEAFF; CDR3nt: TGTGCCAGCAGCCCGATTGACAGGGCAATCCTGGACACTGAAGCTTTCTTT
abundance: NA; len: 17; j_gene: TRBJ1-2; d_gene: NA; v_gene: TRBV3-1/TRBV3-2; CDR3aa: CASSQGGSRADYYGYTF; CDR3nt: TGTGCCAGCAGCCAAGGCGGTTCCCGGGCGGACTACTATGGCTACACCTTC
abundance: NA; len: 13; j_gene: TRBJ1-3; d_gene: TRBD1; v_gene: TRBV2; CDR3aa: CARTGVAGNTIYF; CDR3nt: TGTGCCAGGACAGGGGTAGCTGGAAACACCATATATTTT
abundance: NA; len: 16; j_gene: TRBJ2-3; d_gene: TRBD1; v_gene: TRBV3-1/TRBV3-2; CDR3aa: CASSSGQGAPGDTQYF; CDR3nt: TGTGCCAGCAGCTCGGGACAGGGGGCACCGGGGGATACGCAGTATTTT
abundance: NA; len: 12; j_gene: TRBJ1-2; d_gene: NA; v_gene: TRBV29-1; CDR3aa: CSVERANYGYTF; CDR3nt: TGCAGCGTTGAACGGGCTAACTATGGCTACACCTTC
abundance: NA; len: 13; j_gene: TRBJ2-3; d_gene: NA; v_gene: TRBV10-1; CDR3aa: CASSRGLTDTQYF; CDR3nt: TGCGCCAGCAGTAGGGGTTTGACAGATACGCAGTATTTT
abundance: NA; len: 17; j_gene: TRBJ2-6; d_gene: TRBD1; v_gene: TRBV18; CDR3aa: CASSLTGGASGANVLTF; CDR3nt: TGTGCCAGCTCACTCACAGGGGGCGCGTCTGGGGCCAACGTCCTGACTTTC
abundance: NA; len: 11; j_gene: TRBJ2-1; d_gene: NA; v_gene: TRBV27; CDR3aa: CASSRGNEQFF; CDR3nt: TGTGCCAGCAGCAGGGGAAATGAGCAGTTCTTC
abundance: NA; len: 15; j_gene: TRBJ1-3; d_gene: NA; v_gene: TRBV6-1; CDR3aa: CASSDRGGSGNTIYF; CDR3nt: TGTGCCAGCAGTGATCGAGGGGGCTCTGGAAACACCATATATTTT
abundance: NA; len: 13; j_gene: TRBJ1-4; d_gene: NA; v_gene: TRBV5-8; CDR3aa: CASPQGNNEKLFF; CDR3nt: TGTGCCAGCCCACAGGGTAATAATGAAAAACTGTTTTTT
abundance: once; len: 15; j_gene: TRBJ2-3; d_gene: TRBD2; v_gene: TRBV9; CDR3aa: CASSVPGGPTDTQYF; CDR3nt: TGTGCCAGCAGCGTTCCGGGGGGGCCGACAGATACGCAGTATTTT
abundance: NA; len: 12; j_gene: TRBJ2-1; d_gene: NA; v_gene: TRBV14; CDR3aa: CASSNYRSEQFF; CDR3nt: TGTGCCAGCAGCAACTACAGGTCTGAGCAGTTCTTC
abundance: few; len: 15; j_gene: TRBJ2-1; d_gene: TRBD2; v_gene: TRBV5-8; CDR3aa: CASSLGLAGGAEQFF; CDR3nt: TGTGCCAGCAGCTTGGGACTAGCGGGGGGGGCTGAGCAGTTCTTC
abundance: once; len: 17; j_gene: TRBJ2-3; d_gene: NA; v_gene: TRBV19; CDR3aa: CASSIEGQRGHTDTQYF; CDR3nt: TGTGCCAGTAGTATAGAGGGCCAGCGGGGACACACAGATACGCAGTATTTT
abundance: NA; len: 16; j_gene: TRBJ2-4; d_gene: TRBD1; v_gene: TRBV4-1; CDR3aa: CASSQEDRGSKNIQYF; CDR3nt: TGCGCCAGCAGCCAAGAGGACAGGGGATCCAAAAACATTCAGTACTTC
abundance: NA; len: 14; j_gene: TRBJ2-7; d_gene: NA; v_gene: TRBV5-1; CDR3aa: CASSSGTRLYEQYF; CDR3nt: TGCGCCAGCAGTTCTGGAACCAGGCTGTACGAGCAGTACTTC
abundance: once; len: 16; j_gene: TRBJ2-1; d_gene: TRBD2; v_gene: TRBV3-1/TRBV3-2; CDR3aa: CASSQGSSGGHNEQFF; CDR3nt: TGTGCCAGCAGCCAAGGGAGTAGCGGGGGACACAATGAGCAGTTCTTC
abundance: NA; len: 15; j_gene: TRBJ1-1; d_gene: NA; v_gene: TRBV7-6; CDR3aa: CASSLPAGANTEAFF; CDR3nt: TGTGCCAGCAGCTTACCGGCGGGGGCCAACACTGAAGCTTTCTTT
abundance: few; len: 16; j_gene: TRBJ1-2; d_gene: NA; v_gene: TRBV11-2; CDR3aa: CASSPLGQTTNYGYTF; CDR3nt: TGTGCCAGCAGCCCACTAGGGCAGACAACTAACTATGGCTACACCTTC
abundance: NA; len: 15; j_gene: TRBJ1-2; d_gene: NA; v_gene: TRBV7-9; CDR3aa: CASSLPGDRTYGYTF; CDR3nt: TGTGCCAGCAGCCTGCCCGGTGACAGAACCTATGGCTACACCTTC
abundance: NA; len: 13; j_gene: TRBJ2-7; d_gene: TRBD2; v_gene: TRBV29-1; CDR3aa: CSVEPSGEGEQYF; CDR3nt: TGCAGCGTTGAACCCAGCGGGGAAGGCGAGCAGTACTTC
abundance: NA; len: 15; j_gene: TRBJ1-6; d_gene: NA; v_gene: TRBV6-5; CDR3aa: CASSTSTARNSPLHF; CDR3nt: TGTGCCAGCAGCACCTCGACAGCGAGAAATTCACCCCTCCACTTT
abundance: NA; len: 11; j_gene: TRBJ1-2; d_gene: NA; v_gene: TRBV30; CDR3aa: CAQPRGYGYTF; CDR3nt: TGTGCCCAACCCCGGGGCTATGGCTACACCTTC
abundance: NA; len: 18; j_gene: TRBJ2-7; d_gene: TRBD1; v_gene: TRBV9; CDR3aa: CASSDRDRGPGSSYEQYF; CDR3nt: TGTGCCAGCAGCGACAGGGACAGGGGGCCGGGGAGCTCCTACGAGCAGTACTTC
abundance: NA; len: 15; j_gene: TRBJ1-5; d_gene: NA; v_gene: TRBV23-1; CDR3aa: CASSQSSRVSQPQHF; CDR3nt: TGCGCCAGCAGTCAATCTTCCAGGGTTAGTCAGCCCCAGCATTTT
abundance: NA; len: 18; j_gene: TRBJ1-3; d_gene: NA; v_gene: TRBV19; CDR3aa: CASTPQWRRTPSGNTIYF; CDR3nt: TGTGCCAGTACCCCCCAGTGGAGGCGGACTCCCTCTGGAAACACCATATATTTT
abundance: NA; len: 15; j_gene: TRBJ1-1; d_gene: TRBD1; v_gene: TRBV4-1; CDR3aa: CASSLGQGGIGEAFF; CDR3nt: TGCGCCAGCAGCCTGGGACAGGGGGGAATTGGTGAAGCTTTCTTT
abundance: NA; len: 14; j_gene: TRBJ1-1; d_gene: NA; v_gene: TRBV9; CDR3aa: CASSVAGGTTEAFF; CDR3nt: TGTGCCAGCAGCGTAGCGGGGGGAACCACTGAAGCTTTCTTT
abundance: NA; len: 13; j_gene: TRBJ2-5; d_gene: TRBD1; v_gene: TRBV7-9; CDR3aa: CASSFTGGETQYF; CDR3nt: TGTGCCAGCAGCTTTACAGGGGGAGAGACCCAGTACTTC
abundance: NA; len: 16; j_gene: TRBJ1-1; d_gene: NA; v_gene: TRBV5-4; CDR3aa: CASSSTVIVGVTEAFF; CDR3nt: TGTGCCAGCAGCTCCACCGTGATTGTGGGCGTCACTGAAGCTTTCTTT